These 5 T cell receptor beta chains were sequenced from one sample in a study of blood T cell repertoires in COVID-19 (dated by TCRdb to 2020 to 2022). Library creation used the immunoSEQ multiplex PCR assay. TCRdb retrieved this table from immuneACCESS and kept in-frame rearrangements only. Not all clones are present; in checked studies, unresolved V genes account for under half, and no reason is known for the remainder. Across this sample there are over 200,000 clones, with 83% seen only once. About 2.5% of the sample is held by the ten biggest clonotypes. The sequenced sample consisted of peripheral blood. These receptors came from a middle-aged woman with active or convalescent COVID-19.

This chain joins TRBV19 and TRBJ2-1; maybe TRBD1 (6 bases). The length of the CDR3 is 19 residues. With 3 bases removed from V and 4 bases from J, the gap between germline ends came to 25 bases. Per the germline V gene, CDR1 is LNHDA and CDR2 is SQIVND (reference sequence). DNA for the CDR3: TGTGCCAGTAGTATGAAATGGTCGAAGAGGGACACCTCATACAATGAGCAGTTCTTC. This translates into CASSMKWSKRDTSYNEQFF. Combining the CDR3 with reference TRBV19 and TRBJ2-1 gives the whole variable domain DGGITQSPKYLFRKEGQNVTLSCEQNLNHDAMYWYRQDPGQGLRLIYYSQIVNDFQKGDIAEGYSVSREKKESFPLTVTSAQKNPTAFYLCASSMKWSKRDTSYNEQFFGPGTRLTVL.

The chain carries TRBV3-1 (or the pseudogene TRBV3-2) and TRBJ1-5; no firm D call. The CDR3 has 18 residues. The germline V gene has CDR1 LGHDT and CDR2 YNNKEL (reference sequence). Trimming stripped 10 bases from V and 0 bases from J, with 25 bases between. In DNA, the CDR3 is TGTGCCACGCGAGGAGGTGCAGGCGTAAAATATAGCAATCAGCCCCAGCATTTT. Protein: CATRGGAGVKYSNQPQHF.

The chain combines TRBV30 with TRBJ2-7; 10 bases align to TRBD2. The germline CDR1 and CDR2 sequences are GTSNPN and SVGIG (reference sequence). V shed 2 bases, J shed 3 bases, and the junction held 4 bases outside the gene matches. The CDR3 sequence is 14 residues long. CDR3 region: CAWSKLAGVYEQYF. DNA of the CDR3: TGTGCCTGGAGTAAGCTAGCGGGAGTCTACGAGCAGTACTTC.

This rearrangement joins TRBV9 to TRBJ2-7, with D perhaps TRBD1 (6 bases). V shed 4 bases and J shed 2 bases, with 19 bases lying between them. The CDR3 runs to 16 residues. Germline-derived CDR1 and CDR2 are SGDLS and YYNGEE. The CDR3 nucleotides read TGTGCCAGCAGCCCCAGGGGTACGGAAGGGGCCTACGAGCAGTACTTC. Its protein product is CASSPRGTEGAYEQYF. Filled out from reference TRBV9 and TRBJ2-7, the complete variable domain reads DSGVTQTPKHLITATGQRVTLRCSPRSGDLSVYWYQQSLDQGLQFLIQYYNGEERAKGNILERFSAQQFPDLHSELNLSSLELGDSALYFCASSPRGTEGAYEQYFGPGTRLTVT.

The CDR3 loop reads CASSSGQSSGANVLTF. The CDR3 DNA reads TGTGCCAGTAGTAGCGGACAGAGCTCTGGGGCCAACGTCCTGACTTTC. The chain carries TRBV19 and TRBJ2-6; a possible D gene is TRBD1 (6 bases). V lost 4 bases to trimming and J lost 0 bases, with 10 bases between them. CDR1 is LNHDA and CDR2 is SQIVND in the germline V gene (reference sequence). The CDR3 contains 16 residues.